This T cell receptor (beta chain) was sequenced in a study of T cell responses to AZD1222 COVID-19 vaccine. Libraries were prepared by immunoSEQ multiplex PCR; TCRdb keeps only in-frame clonotypes and omits some of them. The data show about 100,000 clones, with around 87% seen just once and just over 4% held by the top ten. Findings of the study overall: Nearly half of the spike-specific TCRs reportedly recognize variant regions that carry no mutations.

With regard to this clone: Its antigen is undetermined.

The receptor comes from an adult in good health. The sequencing here drew on peripheral blood, taken on day 0 of MenACWY control vaccination.

The CDR3 protein is CARRPWDVSNYGYTF. The CDR3 coding sequence is TGTGCCAGGAGACCTTGGGACGTTTCTAACTATGGCTACACCTTC. The chain recombines TRBV9 with TRBJ1-2, with D tentatively TRBD1 (5 bases). V gave up 8 bases and J gave up 0 bases, with 17 bases separating them. Germline V CDR1 and CDR2: SGDLS, YYNGEE. The CDR3 totals 15 residues.